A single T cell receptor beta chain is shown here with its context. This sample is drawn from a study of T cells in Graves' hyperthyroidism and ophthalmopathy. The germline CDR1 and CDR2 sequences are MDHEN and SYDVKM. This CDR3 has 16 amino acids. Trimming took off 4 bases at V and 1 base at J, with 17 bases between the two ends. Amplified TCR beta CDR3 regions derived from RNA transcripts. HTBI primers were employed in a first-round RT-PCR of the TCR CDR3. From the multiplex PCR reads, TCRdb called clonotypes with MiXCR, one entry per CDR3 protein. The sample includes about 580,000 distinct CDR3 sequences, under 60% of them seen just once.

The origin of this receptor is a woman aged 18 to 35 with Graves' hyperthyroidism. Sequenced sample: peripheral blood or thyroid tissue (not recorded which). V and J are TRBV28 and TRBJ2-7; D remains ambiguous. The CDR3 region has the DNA TGTGCCAGCAGTTCCATGGCAGGCGATTCTTCCTACGAGCAGTACTTC. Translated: CASSSMAGDSSYEQYF.